These T cell receptor beta chains were read from a single sample in a study of radiotherapy plus CTLA-4 blockade in lung cancer. Clones were sequenced by immunoSEQ multiplex PCR, and TCRdb holds only the in-frame ones, with some missing. The table has 35,000 to 50,000 clones, 73% seen once. The source material was peripheral blood, sampled from a patient treated with radiotherapy plus ipilimumab. These receptors were collected from a human donor with non-small cell lung cancer who had a complete response to radiotherapy plus ipilimumab. Each CDR3 is given with its conserved first and last residue. Fields, in order: V gene, D gene, clone size, J gene, CDR3 protein, CDR3 DNA. A D gene is named only where the DNA matches it firmly. Clone size is stated in some rows and not others, as once, few, many or a class when expanded.

TRBV19	NA	NA	TRBJ1-5	CASSIRTALYQPQHF	TGTGCCAGTAGTATAAGGACAGCCCTCTATCAGCCCCAGCATTTT
TRBV5-1	TRBD1	once	TRBJ2-1	CASSWTGQGAYEQFF	TGCGCCAGCAGCTGGACGGGACAGGGGGCCTATGAGCAGTTCTTC
TRBV7-9	TRBD1	NA	TRBJ2-7	CASSSPGQGTYEQYF	TGTGCCAGCAGCTCACCGGGACAGGGTACCTACGAGCAGTACTTC
TRBV29-1	NA	NA	TRBJ2-2	CSVSGTTYTGELFF	TGCAGCGTTTCCGGGACAACTTACACCGGGGAGCTGTTTTTT
TRBV18	TRBD2	NA	TRBJ2-2	CASSPRTSGRSGELFF	TGTGCCAGCTCACCCAGGACTAGCGGGAGATCCGGGGAGCTGTTTTTT
TRBV5-1	TRBD1	NA	TRBJ2-7	CASGQGALGYEQYF	TGCGCCAGCGGACAGGGGGCGCTGGGTTACGAGCAGTACTTC
TRBV5-5	TRBD1	NA	TRBJ2-2	CASSVQGLNTGELFF	TGTGCCAGCAGCGTACAGGGGTTGAACACCGGGGAGCTGTTTTTT
TRBV7-2	TRBD1	NA	TRBJ2-7	CASSFTSQGAYEQYF	TGTGCCAGCAGCTTTACCTCCCAGGGGGCCTACGAGCAGTACTTC
TRBV5-6	TRBD2	NA	TRBJ2-3	CASSFGGAQYF	TGTGCCAGCAGCTTTGGGGGGGCGCAGTATTTT
TRBV6-5	NA	NA	TRBJ2-3	CASSLAPSSGGGTQYF	TGTGCCAGCAGTTTAGCTCCGAGCTCCGGGGGTGGTACGCAGTATTTT
TRBV28	TRBD2	NA	TRBJ2-7	CASSPAAGASYEQYF	TGTGCCAGCAGCCCCGCGGCGGGAGCTTCCTACGAGCAGTACTTC
TRBV27	NA	few	TRBJ2-1	CASSLHGSPNNEQFF	TGTGCCAGCAGTTTACACGGGAGTCCCAACAATGAGCAGTTCTTC
TRBV10-1	TRBD1	NA	TRBJ1-1	CASSGRGQIEAFF	TGCGCCAGCTCCGGCCGGGGACAGATCGAAGCTTTCTTT
TRBV28	TRBD1	NA	TRBJ2-7	CASSRFGTGGREQYF	TGTGCCAGCAGCCGTTTCGGGACAGGGGGCCGGGAGCAGTACTTC
TRBV7-9	NA	medium-sized	TRBJ2-7	CASSTNRNYEQYF	TGTGCCAGCAGCACCAACAGGAACTACGAGCAGTACTTC
TRBV7-6	NA	NA	TRBJ2-1	CASSSAVGPVGYNEQFF	TGTGCCAGCAGCTCCGCCGTGGGGCCGGTGGGATACAATGAGCAGTTCTTC
TRBV6-6	TRBD1	NA	TRBJ2-7	CASRRTGVLEQYF	TGTGCCAGCAGAAGGACAGGGGTGCTGGAGCAGTACTTC
TRBV5-1	NA	NA	TRBJ1-1	CASSTGAHRAWDTEAFF	TGCGCCAGCAGCACGGGCGCCCACAGGGCCTGGGACACTGAAGCTTTCTTT
TRBV30	TRBD1	NA	TRBJ1-5	CAWSRDRAYQPQHF	TGTGCCTGGAGTCGTGACAGGGCATATCAGCCCCAGCATTTT
TRBV10-2	TRBD1	NA	TRBJ2-7	CASTKAGTGGSYEQYF	TGCGCCAGCACAAAGGCGGGGACAGGGGGATCCTACGAGCAGTACTTC
TRBV5-1	TRBD1	NA	TRBJ1-6	CASSLRTGLNSPLHF	TGCGCCAGCAGCTTGAGGACAGGGCTGAATTCACCCCTCCACTTT
TRBV5-1	TRBD1	few	TRBJ2-5	CASSLEGAFGGETQYF	TGCGCCAGCAGCTTGGAGGGGGCTTTTGGGGGAGAGACCCAGTACTTC
TRBV28	NA	NA	TRBJ1-2	CASSSDRNYGYTF	TGTGCCAGCAGTTCAGACAGAAACTATGGCTACACCTTC
TRBV10-3	NA	medium-sized	TRBJ1-5	CAISGGDRPQHF	TGTGCCATCAGTGGGGGGGATCGGCCCCAGCATTTT
TRBV5-4	NA	NA	TRBJ1-2	CASSLGRITANYGYTF	TGTGCCAGCAGCTTGGGGAGGATTACGGCTAACTATGGCTACACCTTC
TRBV19	NA	NA	TRBJ1-1	CASSILHMNTEAFF	TGTGCCAGTAGTATATTACACATGAACACTGAAGCTTTCTTT
TRBV7-9	NA	few	TRBJ2-3	CASSLGGLYTDTQYF	TGTGCCAGCAGCTTAGGGGGCCTGTACACAGATACGCAGTATTTT
TRBV5-6	TRBD1	NA	TRBJ2-7	CASSWDRAYEQYF	TGTGCCAGCAGCTGGGACAGAGCCTACGAGCAGTACTTC
TRBV7-9	NA	NA	TRBJ2-1	CASSWSDNNEQFF	TGTGCCAGCAGCTGGAGTGATAACAATGAGCAGTTCTTC